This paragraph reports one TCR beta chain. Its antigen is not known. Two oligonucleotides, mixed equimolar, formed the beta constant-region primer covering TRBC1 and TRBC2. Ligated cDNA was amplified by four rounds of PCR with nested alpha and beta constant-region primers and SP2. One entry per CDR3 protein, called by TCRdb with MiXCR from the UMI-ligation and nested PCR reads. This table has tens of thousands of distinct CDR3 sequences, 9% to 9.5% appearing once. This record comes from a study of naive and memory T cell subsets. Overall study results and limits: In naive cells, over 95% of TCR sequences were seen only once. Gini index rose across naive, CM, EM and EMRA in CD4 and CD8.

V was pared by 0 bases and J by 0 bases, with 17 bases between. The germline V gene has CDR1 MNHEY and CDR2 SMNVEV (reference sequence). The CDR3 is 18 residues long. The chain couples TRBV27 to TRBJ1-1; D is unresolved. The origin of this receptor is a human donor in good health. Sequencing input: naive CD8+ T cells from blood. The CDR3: CASSLSTVLPGLNTEAFF. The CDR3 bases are TGTGCCAGCAGTTTATCCACAGTGTTGCCGGGGTTGAACACTGAAGCTTTCTTT.